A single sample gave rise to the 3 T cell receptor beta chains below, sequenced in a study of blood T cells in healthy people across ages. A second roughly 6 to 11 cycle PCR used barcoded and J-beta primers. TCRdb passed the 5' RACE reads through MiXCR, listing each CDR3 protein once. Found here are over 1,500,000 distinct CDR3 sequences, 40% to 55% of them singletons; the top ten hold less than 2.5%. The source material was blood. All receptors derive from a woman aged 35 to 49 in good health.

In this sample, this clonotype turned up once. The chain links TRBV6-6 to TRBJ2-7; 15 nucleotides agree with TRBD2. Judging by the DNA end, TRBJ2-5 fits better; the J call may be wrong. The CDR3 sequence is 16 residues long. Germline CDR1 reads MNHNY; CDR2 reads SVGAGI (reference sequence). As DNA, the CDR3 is TGTGCCAGCGGTACTGGGACTAGCGGGGGGATCGAGACCCAGTACTTC. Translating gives CASGTGTSGGIETQYF.

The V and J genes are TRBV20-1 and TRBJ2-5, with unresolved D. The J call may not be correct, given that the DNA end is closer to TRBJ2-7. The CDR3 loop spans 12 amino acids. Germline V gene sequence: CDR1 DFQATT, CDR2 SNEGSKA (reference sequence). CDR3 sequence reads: CSARDNGPEQYF. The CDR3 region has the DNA TGCAGTGCTAGAGATAATGGTCCCGAGCAGTACTTC.

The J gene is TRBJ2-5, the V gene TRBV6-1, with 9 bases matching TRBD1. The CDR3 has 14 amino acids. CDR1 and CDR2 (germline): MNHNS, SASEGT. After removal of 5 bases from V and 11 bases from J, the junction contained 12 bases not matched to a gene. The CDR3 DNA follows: TGTGCCAGCAGTAGGGGACAGGGTTCCGGTGAGCAGTACTTC. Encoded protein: CASSRGQGSGEQYF.